This TCR beta chain came from a study of blood T cell repertoires in COVID-19. Authors' processing steps: Reference gene primer amplification gave estimated nucleated cell counts. Some clones are missing from TCRdb's copy, which holds only in-frame ones; the method was immunoSEQ multiplex PCR. V, J and clone size were drawn from that table, and D and trimming were deduced from the DNA. Here the sample spans about 170,000 clones, more than 85% being singletons. This CDR3 comprises 15 residues. CDR1 is MNHEY, CDR2 SMNVEV, per germline (reference sequence). Trimming took 6 bases from V and 5 from J, leaving 18 bases between them.

The sequence was obtained from a woman of 80 years or more with COVID-19, enrolled during active disease. Sequenced: peripheral blood. The gene calls are TRBV27 and TRBJ2-3, with a tentative D call TRBD2 (5 bases). The CDR3 bases are TGTGCCAGCAGCGGACTCGAGGGTAAAAGAGATACGCAGTATTTT. Its translation is CASSGLEGKRDTQYF.